This entry concerns a single TCR beta chain. The data belong to a study of blood T cell repertoires in COVID-19. Study summary: The United States, Italy and Spain provided the acute and convalescent COVID-19 samples. The analysed material was cDNA or gDNA that came from T cells, B-cell-depleted T cells, or PBMCs.

Source study methods: Estimation of nucleated cell counts was performed using reference gene primer amplification. Profiled with immunoSEQ multiplex PCR; TCRdb holds only in-frame clones, not every one. V and J calls and clone size are given by that table; D and trimming were obtained from the DNA. Among 310,000 or so clones listed, 87% were seen once. V lost 5 bases and J lost 5; bases outside the gene matches: 4. This CDR3 has 13 amino acids. CDR1 and CDR2 from the germline V gene are SEHNR and FQNEAQ (reference sequence). This TCR was recovered from a woman in her forties or fifties who had recovered from COVID-19. The sequenced material came from peripheral blood. The chain uses TRBV7-9 and TRBJ1-2; 8 bases are a match to TRBD1. The CDR3 region is CASSGGQEYGYTF. In DNA form, the CDR3 reads TGTGCCAGCAGCGGGGGACAGGAATATGGCTACACCTTC.